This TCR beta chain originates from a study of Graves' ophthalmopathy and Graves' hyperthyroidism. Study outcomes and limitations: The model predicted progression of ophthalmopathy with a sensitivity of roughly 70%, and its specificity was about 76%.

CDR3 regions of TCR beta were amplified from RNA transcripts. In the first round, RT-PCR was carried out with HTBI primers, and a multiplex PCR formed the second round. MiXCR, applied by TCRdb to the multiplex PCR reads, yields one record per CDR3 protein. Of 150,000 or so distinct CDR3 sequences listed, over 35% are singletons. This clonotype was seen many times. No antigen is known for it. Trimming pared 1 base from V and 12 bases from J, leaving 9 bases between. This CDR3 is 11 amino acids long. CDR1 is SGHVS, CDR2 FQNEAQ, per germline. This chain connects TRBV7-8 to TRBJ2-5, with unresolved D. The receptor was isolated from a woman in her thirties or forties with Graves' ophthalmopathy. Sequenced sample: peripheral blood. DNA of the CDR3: TGTGCCAGCAGCTTAGGGTCCAAGGAGTACTTC. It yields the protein CASSLGSKEYF. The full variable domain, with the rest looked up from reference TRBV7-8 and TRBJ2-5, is GAGVSQSPRYKVAKRGQDVALRCDPISGHVSLFWYQQALGQGPEFLTYFQNEAQLDKSGLPSDRFFAERPEGSVSTLKIQRTQQEDSAVYLCASSLGSKEYFGPGTRLLVL.